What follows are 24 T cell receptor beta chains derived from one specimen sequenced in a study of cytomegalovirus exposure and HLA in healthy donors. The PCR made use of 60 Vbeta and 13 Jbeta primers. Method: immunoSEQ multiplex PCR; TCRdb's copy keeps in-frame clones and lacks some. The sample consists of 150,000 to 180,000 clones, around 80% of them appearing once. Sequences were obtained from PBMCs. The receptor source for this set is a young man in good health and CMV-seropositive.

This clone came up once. DNA of the CDR3: TGTGCCAGCAGGGATATAGCGGGAGGTTCAAATGAGCAGTTCTTC. Translating gives CASRDIAGGSNEQFF. The rearrangement uses TRBV2 and TRBJ2-1, with 10 bases fitting TRBD2. There are 15 residues in the CDR3. V gave up 6 bases and J gave up 7 bases; unmatched junction bases: 9. Germline lookup yields CDR1 SNHLY and CDR2 FYNNEI. The full variable domain, completed using reference TRBV2 and TRBJ2-1, is EPEVTQTPSHQVTQMGQEVILRCVPISNHLYFYWYRQILGQKVEFLVSFYNNEISEKSEIFDDQFSVERPDGSNFTLKIRSTKLEDSAMYFCASRDIAGGSNEQFFGPGTRLTVL.

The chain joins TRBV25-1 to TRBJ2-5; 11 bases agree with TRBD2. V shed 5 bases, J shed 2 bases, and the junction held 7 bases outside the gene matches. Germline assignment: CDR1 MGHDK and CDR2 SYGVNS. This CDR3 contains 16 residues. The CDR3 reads CASSSRTSGPQETQYF. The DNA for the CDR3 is TGTGCCAGCAGTTCCCGGACTAGCGGGCCTCAAGAGACCCAGTACTTC.

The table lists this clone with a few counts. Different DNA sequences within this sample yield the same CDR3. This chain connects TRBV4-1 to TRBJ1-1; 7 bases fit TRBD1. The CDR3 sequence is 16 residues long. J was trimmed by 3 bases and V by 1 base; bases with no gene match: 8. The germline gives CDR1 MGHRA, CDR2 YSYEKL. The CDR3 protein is CASSQGQGVGYTEAFF. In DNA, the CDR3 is TGCGCCAGCAGCCAAGGTCAGGGGGTAGGGTACACTGAAGCTTTCTTT.

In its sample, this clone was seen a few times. CDR3 DNA sequence: TGTGCCAGCACCCCAGCTGGAGAATTGAACACTGAAGCTTTCTTT. Protein sequence: CASTPAGELNTEAFF. The rearrangement uses TRBV28 and TRBJ1-1, with no clear D. CDR3 size: 15 residues. V lost 7 bases and J lost 0, with 15 bases in between. Germline V gene sequence: CDR1 MDHEN, CDR2 SYDVKM.

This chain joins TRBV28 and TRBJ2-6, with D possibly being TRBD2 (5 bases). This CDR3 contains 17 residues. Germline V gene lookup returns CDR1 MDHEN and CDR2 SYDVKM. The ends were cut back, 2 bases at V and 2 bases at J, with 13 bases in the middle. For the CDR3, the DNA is TGTGCCAGCAGTTTAAGGGCCCGGGGAGCTGGGGCCAACGTCCTGACTTTC. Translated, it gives CASSLRARGAGANVLTF.

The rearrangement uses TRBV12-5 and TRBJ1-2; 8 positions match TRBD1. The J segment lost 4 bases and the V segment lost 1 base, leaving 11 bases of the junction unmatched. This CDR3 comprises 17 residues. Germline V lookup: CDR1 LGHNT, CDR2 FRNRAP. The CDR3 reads CASGLAPGTGAVYGYTF. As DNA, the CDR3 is TGTGCTAGTGGTTTGGCCCCCGGGACAGGCGCCGTCTATGGCTACACCTTC.

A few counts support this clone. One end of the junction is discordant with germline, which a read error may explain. The CDR3 loop is CASSLESGGQYEQYF. CDR3 bases: TGTGCCAGCAGCCTAGAGTCGGGGGGGCAATACGAGCAGTACTTC. The J gene is TRBJ2-7, the V gene TRBV11-2; the match to TRBD2 covers 8 bases. CDR1 and CDR2 from the germline V gene are SGHAT and FQNNGV. The CDR3 contains 15 residues.

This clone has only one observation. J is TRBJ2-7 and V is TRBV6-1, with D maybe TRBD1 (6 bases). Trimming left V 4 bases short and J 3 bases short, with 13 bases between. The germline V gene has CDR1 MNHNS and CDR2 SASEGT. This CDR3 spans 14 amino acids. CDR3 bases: TGTGCCAGCAGTGCCGGGACAACATTCTACGAGCAGTACTTC. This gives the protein CASSAGTTFYEQYF.

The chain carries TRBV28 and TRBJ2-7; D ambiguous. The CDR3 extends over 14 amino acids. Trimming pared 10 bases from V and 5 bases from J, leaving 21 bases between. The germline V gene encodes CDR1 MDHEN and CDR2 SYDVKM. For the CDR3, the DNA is TGTGCCATCACCGAGAATCTAGTTTCCCACGAGCAGTACTTC. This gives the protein CAITENLVSHEQYF.

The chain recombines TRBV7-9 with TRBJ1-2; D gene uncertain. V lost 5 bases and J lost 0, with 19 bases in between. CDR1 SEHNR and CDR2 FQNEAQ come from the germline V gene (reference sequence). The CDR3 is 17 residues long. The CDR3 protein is CASSNNIGAAANYGYTF. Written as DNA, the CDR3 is TGTGCCAGCAGCAACAATATAGGAGCGGCGGCTAACTATGGCTACACCTTC.

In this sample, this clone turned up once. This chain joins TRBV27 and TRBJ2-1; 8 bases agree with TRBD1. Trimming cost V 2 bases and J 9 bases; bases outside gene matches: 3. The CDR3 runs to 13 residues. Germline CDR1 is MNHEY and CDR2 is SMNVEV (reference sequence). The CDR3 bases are TGTGCCAGCAGTTTAATAGGACAGGGTGAGCAGTTCTTC. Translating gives CASSLIGQGEQFF.

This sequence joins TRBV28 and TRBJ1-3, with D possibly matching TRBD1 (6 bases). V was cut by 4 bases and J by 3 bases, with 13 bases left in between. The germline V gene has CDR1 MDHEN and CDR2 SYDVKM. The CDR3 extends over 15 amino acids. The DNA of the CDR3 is TGTGCCAGCAGTTCCCGGGGGGCGGGTGGAAACACCATATATTTT. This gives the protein CASSSRGAGGNTIYF.

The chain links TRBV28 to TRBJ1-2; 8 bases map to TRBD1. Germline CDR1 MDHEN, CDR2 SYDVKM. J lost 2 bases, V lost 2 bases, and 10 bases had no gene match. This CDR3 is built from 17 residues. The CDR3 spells CASSLAGGAKRNYGYTF. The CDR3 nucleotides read TGTGCCAGCAGTTTAGCAGGGGGCGCCAAGAGGAACTATGGCTACACCTTC.

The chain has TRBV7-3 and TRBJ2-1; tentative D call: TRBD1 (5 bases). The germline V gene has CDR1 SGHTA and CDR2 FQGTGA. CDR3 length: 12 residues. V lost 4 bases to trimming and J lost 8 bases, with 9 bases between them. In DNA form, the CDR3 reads TGTGCCAGCAGCTATCTAGGGGATGAGCAGTTCTTC. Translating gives CASSYLGDEQFF.

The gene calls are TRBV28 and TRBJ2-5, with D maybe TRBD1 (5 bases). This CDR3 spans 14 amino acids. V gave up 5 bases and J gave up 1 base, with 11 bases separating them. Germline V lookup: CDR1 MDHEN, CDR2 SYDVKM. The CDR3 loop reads CASSQQAFQETQYF. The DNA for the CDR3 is TGTGCCAGCAGTCAACAGGCTTTCCAAGAGACCCAGTACTTC.

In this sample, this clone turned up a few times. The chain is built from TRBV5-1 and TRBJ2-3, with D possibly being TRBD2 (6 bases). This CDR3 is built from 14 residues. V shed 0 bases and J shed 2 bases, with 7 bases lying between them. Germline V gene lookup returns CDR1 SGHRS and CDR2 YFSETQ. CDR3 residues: CASSLASVTDTQYF. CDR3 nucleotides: TGCGCCAGCAGCTTGGCTAGCGTCACAGATACGCAGTATTTT.

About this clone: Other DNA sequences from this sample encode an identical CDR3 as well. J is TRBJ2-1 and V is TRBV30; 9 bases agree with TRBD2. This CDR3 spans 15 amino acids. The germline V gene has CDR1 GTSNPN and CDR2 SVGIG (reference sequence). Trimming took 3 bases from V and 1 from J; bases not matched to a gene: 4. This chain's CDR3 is CAWSRLAASYNEQFF. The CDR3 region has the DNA TGTGCCTGGAGCAGACTAGCGGCGTCCTACAATGAGCAGTTCTTC.

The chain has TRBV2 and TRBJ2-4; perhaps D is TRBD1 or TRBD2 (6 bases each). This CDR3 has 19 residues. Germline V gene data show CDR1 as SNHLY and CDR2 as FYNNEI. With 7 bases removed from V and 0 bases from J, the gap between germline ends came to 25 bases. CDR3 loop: CASTEGGSSATLAKNIQYF. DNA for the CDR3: TGTGCCAGCACTGAGGGGGGTTCAAGCGCCACTCTAGCCAAAAACATTCAGTACTTC.

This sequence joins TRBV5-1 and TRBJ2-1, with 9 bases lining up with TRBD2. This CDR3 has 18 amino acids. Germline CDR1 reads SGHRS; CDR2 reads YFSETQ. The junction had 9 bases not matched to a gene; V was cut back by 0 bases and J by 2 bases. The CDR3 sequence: CASSLGLAAGIPYNEQFF. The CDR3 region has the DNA TGCGCCAGCAGCTTGGGACTAGCGGCCGGCATCCCCTACAATGAGCAGTTCTTC.

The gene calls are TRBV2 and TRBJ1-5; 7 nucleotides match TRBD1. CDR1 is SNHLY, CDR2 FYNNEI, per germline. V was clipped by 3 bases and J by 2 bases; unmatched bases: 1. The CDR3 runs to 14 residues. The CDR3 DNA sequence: TGTGCCAGCAGTGAGGGACAGCGCAATCAGCCCCAGCATTTT. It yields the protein CASSEGQRNQPQHF.

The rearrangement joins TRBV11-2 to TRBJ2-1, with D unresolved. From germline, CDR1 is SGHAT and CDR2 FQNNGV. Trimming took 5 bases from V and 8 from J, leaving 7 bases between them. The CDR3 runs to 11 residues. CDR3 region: CASSPFDEQFF. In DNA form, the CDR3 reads TGTGCCAGCAGCCCTTTCGATGAGCAGTTCTTC.

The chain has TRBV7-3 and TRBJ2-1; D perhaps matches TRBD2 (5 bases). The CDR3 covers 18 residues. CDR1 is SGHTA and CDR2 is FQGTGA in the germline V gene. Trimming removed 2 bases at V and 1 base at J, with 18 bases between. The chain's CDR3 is CASSLLGERLGSYNEQFF. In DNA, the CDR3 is TGTGCCAGCAGCTTATTAGGCGAGCGGCTTGGGTCCTACAATGAGCAGTTCTTC. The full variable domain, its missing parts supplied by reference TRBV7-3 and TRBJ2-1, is GAGVSQTPSNKVTEKGKYVELRCDPISGHTALYWYRQSLGQGPEFLIYFQGTGAADDSGLPNDRFFAVRPEGSVSTLKIQRTERGDSAVYLCASSLLGERLGSYNEQFFGPGTRLTVL.

The CDR3 sequence: CASSIPGQIYGYTF. DNA for the CDR3: TGTGCCAGCAGTATACCGGGACAGATCTATGGCTACACCTTC. This sequence joins TRBV6-1 and TRBJ1-2; 7 nucleotides line up with TRBD1. The CDR3 spans 14 residues. Germline CDR1 MNHNS, CDR2 SASEGT. With 5 bases clipped from V and 4 bases from J, the junction kept 7 bases outside the gene matches.

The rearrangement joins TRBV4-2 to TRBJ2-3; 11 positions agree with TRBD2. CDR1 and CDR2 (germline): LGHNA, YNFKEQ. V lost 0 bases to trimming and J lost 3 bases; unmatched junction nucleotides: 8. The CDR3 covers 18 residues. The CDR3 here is CASSQEGALAGGTDTQYF. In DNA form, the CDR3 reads TGTGCCAGCAGCCAAGAAGGAGCCTTAGCGGGAGGGACAGATACGCAGTATTTT.